This T cell receptor (beta chain) was retrieved from a study of T cell responses to AZD1222 COVID-19 vaccine. Study outcomes and limitations: Females made up more of the donors, who were largely white British, and clonal diversity may have come out too low. Vaccination with two AZD1222 doses was followed by a rise in Spike-specific TCR breadth and depth.

About this clone itself: No antigen is known for it.

V shed 0 bases and J 5 bases; nucleotides not matched to a gene: 5. This CDR3 contains 15 residues. Germline lookup yields CDR1 SGHNT and CDR2 YYREEE (reference sequence). Pooled together were second doses at about 4 or about 12 weeks. Libraries were prepared by immunoSEQ multiplex PCR; TCRdb keeps only in-frame clonotypes and omits some of them. Counted here are about 150,000 clones, more than 70% occurring once; the ten biggest clones make up roughly 1.5%. The sample consisted of peripheral blood, taken 28 days after the second AZD1222 dose. The clonotype was recovered from an adult who received the AZD1222 COVID-19 vaccine. This chain connects TRBV5-4 to TRBJ1-5; TRBD1 matches 7 bases. The CDR3 spells CASSLDRGRDQPQHF. The DNA for the CDR3 is TGTGCCAGCAGCTTGGATAGGGGGCGCGATCAGCCCCAGCATTTT.